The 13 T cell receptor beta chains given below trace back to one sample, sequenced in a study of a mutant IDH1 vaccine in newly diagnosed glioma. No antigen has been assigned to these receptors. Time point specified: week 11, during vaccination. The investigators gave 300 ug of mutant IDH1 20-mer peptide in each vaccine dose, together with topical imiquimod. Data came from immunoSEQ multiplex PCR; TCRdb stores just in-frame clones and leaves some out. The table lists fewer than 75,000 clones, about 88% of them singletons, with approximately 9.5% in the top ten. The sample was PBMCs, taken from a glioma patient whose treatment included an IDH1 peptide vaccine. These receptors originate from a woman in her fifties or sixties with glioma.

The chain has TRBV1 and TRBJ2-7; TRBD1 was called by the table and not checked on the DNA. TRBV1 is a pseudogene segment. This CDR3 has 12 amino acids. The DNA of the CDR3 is TGCACCAGCAGCCCGCGAAAGACAGAGCAGTACTTC. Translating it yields CTSSPRKTEQYF.

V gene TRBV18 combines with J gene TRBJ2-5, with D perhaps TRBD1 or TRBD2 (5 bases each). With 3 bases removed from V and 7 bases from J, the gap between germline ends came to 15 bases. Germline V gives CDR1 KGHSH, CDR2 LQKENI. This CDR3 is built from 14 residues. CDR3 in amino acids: CASSPPGAGGTQYF. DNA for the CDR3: TGTGCCAGCTCACCGCCCGGGGCAGGAGGGACCCAGTACTTC.

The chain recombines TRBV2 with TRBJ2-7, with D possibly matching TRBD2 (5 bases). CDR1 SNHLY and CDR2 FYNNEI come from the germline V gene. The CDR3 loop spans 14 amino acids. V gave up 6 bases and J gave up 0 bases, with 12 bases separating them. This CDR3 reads CASRRVSSSYEQYF. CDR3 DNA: TGTGCCAGCAGGAGGGTATCAAGCTCCTACGAGCAGTACTTC.

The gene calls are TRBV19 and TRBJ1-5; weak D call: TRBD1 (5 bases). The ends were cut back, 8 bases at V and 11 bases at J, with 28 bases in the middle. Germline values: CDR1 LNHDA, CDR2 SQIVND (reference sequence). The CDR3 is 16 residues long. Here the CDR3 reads CASGGSGEQDPLTQHF. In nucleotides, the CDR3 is TGTGCCAGTGGAGGTTCGGGGGAGCAGGACCCGCTAACCCAGCATTTT.

As DNA, the CDR3 is TGTGCCAGCAGCTTGGCCTTAGGGGGCACTGAAGCTTTCTTT. Amino acid sequence: CASSLALGGTEAFF. The rearrangement joins TRBV5-4 to TRBJ1-1; tentatively, D is TRBD1 (6 bases). Trimming shortened V by 0 bases and J by 4 bases, and 10 bases separated the two germline ends. The germline gives CDR1 SGHNT, CDR2 YYREEE (reference sequence). The CDR3 contains 14 residues.

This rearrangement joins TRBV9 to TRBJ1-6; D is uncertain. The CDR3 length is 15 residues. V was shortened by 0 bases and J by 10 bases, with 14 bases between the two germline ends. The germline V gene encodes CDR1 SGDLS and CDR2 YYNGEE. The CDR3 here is CASSVDNRLGSPLHF. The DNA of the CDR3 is TGTGCCAGCAGCGTAGACAACAGACTTGGGTCACCCCTCCACTTT. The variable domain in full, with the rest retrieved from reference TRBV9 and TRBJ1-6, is DSGVTQTPKHLITATGQRVTLRCSPRSGDLSVYWYQQSLDQGLQFLIQYYNGEERAKGNILERFSAQQFPDLHSELNLSSLELGDSALYFCASSVDNRLGSPLHFGNGTRLTVT.

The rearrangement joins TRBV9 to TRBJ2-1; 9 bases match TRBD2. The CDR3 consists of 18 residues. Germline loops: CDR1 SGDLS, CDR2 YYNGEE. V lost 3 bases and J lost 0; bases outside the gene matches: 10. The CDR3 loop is CASSAGGLARSSYNEQFF. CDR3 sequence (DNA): TGTGCCAGCAGCGCCGGCGGACTAGCGAGAAGCTCCTACAATGAGCAGTTCTTC.

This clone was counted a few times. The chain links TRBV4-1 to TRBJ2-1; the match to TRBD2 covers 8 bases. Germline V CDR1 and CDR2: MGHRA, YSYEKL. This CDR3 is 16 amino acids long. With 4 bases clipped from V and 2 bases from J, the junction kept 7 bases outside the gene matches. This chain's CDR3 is CASSPAGVVPYNEQFF. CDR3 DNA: TGCGCCAGCAGCCCAGCGGGGGTTGTCCCCTACAATGAGCAGTTCTTC.

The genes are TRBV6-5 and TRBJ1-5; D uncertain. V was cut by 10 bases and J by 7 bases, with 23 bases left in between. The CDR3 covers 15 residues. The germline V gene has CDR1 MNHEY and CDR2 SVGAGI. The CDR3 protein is CAIKGRGLGDQPQHF. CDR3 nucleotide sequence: TGTGCCATCAAAGGGCGGGGTCTGGGAGACCAGCCCCAGCATTTT.

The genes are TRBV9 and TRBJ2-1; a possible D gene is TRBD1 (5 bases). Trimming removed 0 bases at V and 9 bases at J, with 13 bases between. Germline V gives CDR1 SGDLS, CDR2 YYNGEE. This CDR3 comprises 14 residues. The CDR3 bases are TGTGCCAGCAGCGTAGATGTTGGGGCGGTTGAGCAGTTCTTC. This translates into CASSVDVGAVEQFF. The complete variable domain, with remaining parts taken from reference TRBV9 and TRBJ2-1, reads DSGVTQTPKHLITATGQRVTLRCSPRSGDLSVYWYQQSLDQGLQFLIQYYNGEERAKGNILERFSAQQFPDLHSELNLSSLELGDSALYFCASSVDVGAVEQFFGPGTRLTVL.

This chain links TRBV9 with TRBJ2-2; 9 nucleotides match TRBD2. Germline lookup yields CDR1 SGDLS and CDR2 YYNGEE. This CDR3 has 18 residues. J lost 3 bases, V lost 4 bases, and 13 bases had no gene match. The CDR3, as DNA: TGTGCCAGCAGCATACCCCTCCGCGGGGGGGCCGACACCGGGGAGCTGTTTTTT. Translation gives CASSIPLRGGADTGELFF.

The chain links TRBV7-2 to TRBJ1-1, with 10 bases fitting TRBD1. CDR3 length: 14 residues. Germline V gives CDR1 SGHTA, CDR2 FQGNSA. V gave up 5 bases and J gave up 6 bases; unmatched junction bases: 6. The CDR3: CASSGRTGGSEAFF. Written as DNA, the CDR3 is TGTGCCAGCAGCGGGAGGACAGGGGGGTCTGAAGCTTTCTTT. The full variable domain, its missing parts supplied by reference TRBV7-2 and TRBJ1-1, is GAGVSQSPSNKVTEKGKDVELRCDPISGHTALYWYRQSLGQGLEFLIYFQGNSAPDKSGLPSDRFSAERTGGSVSTLTIQRTQQEDSAVYLCASSGRTGGSEAFFGQGTRLTVV.

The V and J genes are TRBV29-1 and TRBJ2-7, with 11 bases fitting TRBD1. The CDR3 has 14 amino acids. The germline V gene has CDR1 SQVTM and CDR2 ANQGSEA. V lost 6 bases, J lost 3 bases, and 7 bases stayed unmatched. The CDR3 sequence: CSVASGTGGYEQYF. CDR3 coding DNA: TGCAGCGTAGCTTCCGGGACAGGGGGCTACGAGCAGTACTTC.